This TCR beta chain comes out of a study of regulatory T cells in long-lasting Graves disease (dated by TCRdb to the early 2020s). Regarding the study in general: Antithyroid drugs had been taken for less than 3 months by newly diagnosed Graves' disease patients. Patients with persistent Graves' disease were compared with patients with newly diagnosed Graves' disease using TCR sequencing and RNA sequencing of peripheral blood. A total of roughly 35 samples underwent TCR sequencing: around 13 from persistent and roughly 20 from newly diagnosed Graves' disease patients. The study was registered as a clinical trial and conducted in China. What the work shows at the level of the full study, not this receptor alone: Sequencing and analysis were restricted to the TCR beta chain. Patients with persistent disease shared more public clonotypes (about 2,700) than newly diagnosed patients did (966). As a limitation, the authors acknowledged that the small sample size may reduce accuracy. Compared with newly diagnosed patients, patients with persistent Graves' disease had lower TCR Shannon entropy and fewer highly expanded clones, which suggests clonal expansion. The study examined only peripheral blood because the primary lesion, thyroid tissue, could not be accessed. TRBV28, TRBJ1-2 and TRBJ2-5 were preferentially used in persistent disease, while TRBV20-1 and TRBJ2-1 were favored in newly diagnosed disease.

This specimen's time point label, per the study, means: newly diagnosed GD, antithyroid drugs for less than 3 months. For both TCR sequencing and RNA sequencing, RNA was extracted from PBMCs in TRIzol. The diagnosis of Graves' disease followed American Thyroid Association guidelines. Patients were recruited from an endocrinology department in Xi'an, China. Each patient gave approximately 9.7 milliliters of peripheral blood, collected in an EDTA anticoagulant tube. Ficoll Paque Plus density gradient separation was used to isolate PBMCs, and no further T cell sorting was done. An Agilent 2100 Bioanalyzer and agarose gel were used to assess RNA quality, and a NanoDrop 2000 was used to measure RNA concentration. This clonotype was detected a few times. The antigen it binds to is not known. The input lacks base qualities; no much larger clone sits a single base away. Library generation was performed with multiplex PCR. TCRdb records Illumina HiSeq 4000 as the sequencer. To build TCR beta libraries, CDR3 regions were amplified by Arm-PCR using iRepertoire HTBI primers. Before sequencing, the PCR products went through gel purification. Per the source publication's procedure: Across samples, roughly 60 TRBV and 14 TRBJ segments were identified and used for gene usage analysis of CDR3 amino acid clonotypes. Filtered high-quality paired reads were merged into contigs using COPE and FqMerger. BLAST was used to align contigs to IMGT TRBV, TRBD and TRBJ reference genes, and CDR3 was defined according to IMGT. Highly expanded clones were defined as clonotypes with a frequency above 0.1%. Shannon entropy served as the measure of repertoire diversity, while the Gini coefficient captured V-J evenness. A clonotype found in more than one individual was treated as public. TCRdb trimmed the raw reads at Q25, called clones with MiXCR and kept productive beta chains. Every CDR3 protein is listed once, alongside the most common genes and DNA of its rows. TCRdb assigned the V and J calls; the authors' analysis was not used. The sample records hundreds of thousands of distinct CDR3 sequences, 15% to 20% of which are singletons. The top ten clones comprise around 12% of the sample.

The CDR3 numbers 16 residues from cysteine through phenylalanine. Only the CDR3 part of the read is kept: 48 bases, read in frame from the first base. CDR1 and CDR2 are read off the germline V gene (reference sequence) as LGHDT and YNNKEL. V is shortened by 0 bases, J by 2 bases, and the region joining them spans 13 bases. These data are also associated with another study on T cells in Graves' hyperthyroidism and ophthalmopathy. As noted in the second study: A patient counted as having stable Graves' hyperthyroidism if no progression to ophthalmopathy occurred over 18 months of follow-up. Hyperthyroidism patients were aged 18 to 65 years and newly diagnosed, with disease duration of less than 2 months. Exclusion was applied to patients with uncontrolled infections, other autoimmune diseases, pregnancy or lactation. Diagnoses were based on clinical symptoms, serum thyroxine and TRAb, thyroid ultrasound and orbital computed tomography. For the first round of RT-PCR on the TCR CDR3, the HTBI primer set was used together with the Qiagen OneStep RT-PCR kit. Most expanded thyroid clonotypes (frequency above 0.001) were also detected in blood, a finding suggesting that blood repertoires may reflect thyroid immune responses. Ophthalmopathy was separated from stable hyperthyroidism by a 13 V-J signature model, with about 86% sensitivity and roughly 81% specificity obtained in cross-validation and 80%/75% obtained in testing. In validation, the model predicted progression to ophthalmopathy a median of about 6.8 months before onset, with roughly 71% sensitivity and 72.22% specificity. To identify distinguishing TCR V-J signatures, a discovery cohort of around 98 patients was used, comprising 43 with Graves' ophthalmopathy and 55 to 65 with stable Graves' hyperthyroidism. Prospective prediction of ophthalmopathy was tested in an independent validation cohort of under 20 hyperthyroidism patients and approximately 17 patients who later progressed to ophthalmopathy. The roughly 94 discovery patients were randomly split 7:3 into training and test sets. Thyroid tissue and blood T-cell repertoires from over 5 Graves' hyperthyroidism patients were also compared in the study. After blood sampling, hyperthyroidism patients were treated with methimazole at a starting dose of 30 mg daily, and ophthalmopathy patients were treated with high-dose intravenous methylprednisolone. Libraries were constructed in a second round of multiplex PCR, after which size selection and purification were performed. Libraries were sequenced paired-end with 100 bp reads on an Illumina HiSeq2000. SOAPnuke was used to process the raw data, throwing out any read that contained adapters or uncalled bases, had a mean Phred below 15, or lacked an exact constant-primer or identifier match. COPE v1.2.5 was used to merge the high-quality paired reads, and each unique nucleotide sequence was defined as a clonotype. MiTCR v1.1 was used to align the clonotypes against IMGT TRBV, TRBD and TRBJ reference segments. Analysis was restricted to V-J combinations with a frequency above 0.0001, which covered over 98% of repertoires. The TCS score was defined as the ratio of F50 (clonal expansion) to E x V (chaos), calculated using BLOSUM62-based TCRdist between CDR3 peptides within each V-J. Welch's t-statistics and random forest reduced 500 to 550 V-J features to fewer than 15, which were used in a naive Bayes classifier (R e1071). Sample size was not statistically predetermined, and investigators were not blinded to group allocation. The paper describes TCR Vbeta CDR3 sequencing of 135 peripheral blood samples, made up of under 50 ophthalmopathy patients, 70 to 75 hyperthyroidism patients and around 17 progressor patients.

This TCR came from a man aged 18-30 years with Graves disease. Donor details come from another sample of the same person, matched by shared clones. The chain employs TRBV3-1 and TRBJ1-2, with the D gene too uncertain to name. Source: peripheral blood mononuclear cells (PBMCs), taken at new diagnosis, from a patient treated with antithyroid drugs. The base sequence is TGTGCCAGCAGCCAAGATGAGAGGGATCAAAACTATGGCTACACCTTC. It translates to CASSQDERDQNYGYTF.